A single sample gave rise to the 19 T cell receptor beta chains below, sequenced in a study of regulatory T cells in long-lasting Graves disease. The time point denotes: persistent/refractory GD, antithyroid drugs over 5 years with positive TRAb. PBMCs provided the RNA from which the TCR library was made. Library construction for TCR beta used iRepertoire HTBI primers and Arm-PCR of CDR3 regions. TCRdb redid the calling of the multiplex PCR reads with MiXCR, one entry per CDR3 protein. The data contain 700,000 or so distinct CDR3 sequences, around 32% of them seen just once; the ten biggest clones take up under 55%. The source material was peripheral blood mononuclear cells (PBMCs), sampled when the disease was refractory, from a patient treated with antithyroid drugs. These receptors all stem from a female donor with Graves disease.

This clonotype came up a few times. The genes are TRBV12-3 or TRBV12-4 and TRBJ1-3; D gene ambiguous. The CDR3 is made up of 14 amino acids. Trimming cost V 7 bases and J 0 bases, with 10 bases left between them. CDR3 in amino acids: CASTHTSSGNTIYF. DNA of the CDR3: TGTGCCAGCACCCACACAAGCTCTGGAAACACCATATATTTT.

In this sample, this clonotype turned up a few times. The chain joins TRBV9 to TRBJ1-2; TRBD1 might be the D (6 bases). This CDR3 contains 14 residues. From germline, CDR1 is SGDLS and CDR2 YYNGEE. V was cut by 4 bases and J by 4 bases, with 14 bases left in between. In nucleotides, the CDR3 is TGTGCCAGCAGCACTCCAAGAGGGGGCTATGGCTACACCTTC. It yields the protein CASSTPRGGYGYTF.

The V call is TRBV20-1, the J call TRBJ1-6; D uncertain. Trimming pared 0 bases from V and 6 bases from J, leaving 9 bases between. The germline CDR1 and CDR2 sequences are DFQATT and SNEGSKA (reference sequence). This CDR3 region has 14 residues. DNA for the CDR3: TGCAGTGCTAGAGATGAACAGCCTAATTCACCCCTCCACTTT. As protein: CSARDEQPNSPLHF.

This clonotype was seen a handful of times. CDR3 nucleotide sequence: TGCGCCAGCAGCTCTCTAGGGGGACAGGGGGACTACGAGCAGTACTTC. Protein: CASSSLGGQGDYEQYF. The V and J genes are TRBV5-1 and TRBJ2-7, with 11 positions matching TRBD1. This CDR3 is built from 16 residues. The junction had 8 bases not matched to a gene; V was cut back by 3 bases and J by 3 bases. CDR1 is SGHRS, CDR2 YFSETQ, per germline.

The rearrangement uses TRBV24-1 and TRBJ1-1, with no clear D. CDR1 and CDR2 from the germline V gene are KGHDR and SFDVKD. The CDR3 spans 12 residues. Trimming stripped 0 bases from V and 7 bases from J, with 5 bases between. DNA for the CDR3: TGTGCCACCAGTGATTTGACAGATGAAGCTTTCTTT. This sequence encodes CATSDLTDEAFF.

This clonotype was picked up a small number of times. V usage is TRBV7-2 and J usage is TRBJ1-2, with 10 bases aligning to TRBD1. CDR1 SGHTA and CDR2 FQGNSA come from the germline V gene. CDR3 length: 15 amino acids. V gave up 5 bases and J gave up 8 bases; unmatched junction bases: 11. The CDR3 region has the DNA TGTGCCAGCAGCCTCGAGTCCGGGACAGGGGAGGGCTACACCTTC. Translating it yields CASSLESGTGEGYTF. The whole variable domain, filled in from reference TRBV7-2 and TRBJ1-2, reads GAGVSQSPSNKVTEKGKDVELRCDPISGHTALYWYRQSLGQGLEFLIYFQGNSAPDKSGLPSDRFSAERTGGSVSTLTIQRTQQEDSAVYLCASSLESGTGEGYTFGSGTRLTVV.

V gene TRBV12-3 or TRBV12-4 combines with J gene TRBJ2-7; 7 bases are shared with TRBD2. Unmatched junction bases numbered 6, after V lost 2 bases and J lost 5 bases. The CDR3 loop spans 14 amino acids. The CDR3 spells CASSLTREPHEQYF. The DNA for the CDR3 is TGTGCCAGCAGTTTAACGCGGGAGCCCCACGAGCAGTACTTC.

Only a few counts were recorded for this clonotype. The V gene is TRBV28, the J gene TRBJ2-7, with 7 bases fitting TRBD2. Germline trimming cut 3 bases from V and 3 bases from J; bases unmatched to any gene: 14. Per the germline V gene, CDR1 is MDHEN and CDR2 is SYDVKM. The CDR3 extends over 17 amino acids. This chain's CDR3 is CASSFGALAERSYEQYF. Here the CDR3 DNA reads TGTGCCAGCAGTTTTGGGGCCCTAGCGGAACGAAGCTACGAGCAGTACTTC. The full variable domain, in which reference TRBV28 and TRBJ2-7 provide the parts outside the CDR3, is DVKVTQSSRYLVKRTGEKVFLECVQDMDHENMFWYRQDPGLGLRLIYFSYDVKMKEKGDIPEGYSVSREKKERFSLILESASTNQTSMYLCASSFGALAERSYEQYFGPGTRLTVT.

The rearrangement uses TRBV6-1 and TRBJ1-2; 7 bases are a match to TRBD1. V was clipped by 4 bases and J by 12 bases; unmatched bases: 11. The CDR3 consists of 13 residues. Germline V gene data show CDR1 as MNHNS and CDR2 as SASEGT. The CDR3 DNA follows: TGTGCCAGCAGTGGAACGACAGGGTCAAAGAACACCTTC. Protein: CASSGTTGSKNTF.

Many counts were recorded for this clonotype. The chain is built from TRBV7-9 and TRBJ1-2, with 9 bases identical to TRBD1. Germline V lookup: CDR1 SEHNR, CDR2 FQNEAQ (reference sequence). This CDR3 has 14 amino acids. Trimming at V came to 5 bases and at J to 8 bases, leaving 9 bases not matched to a gene. The CDR3: CASSPTGGSGGYTF. DNA of the CDR3: TGTGCCAGCAGCCCAACAGGGGGCAGTGGAGGCTACACCTTC.

This clonotype appeared many times. The CDR3 loop is CASSLVADSWTF. In DNA form, the CDR3 reads TGTGCCAGCAGCTTAGTCGCGGACAGTTGGACCTTC. The chain employs TRBV7-6 and TRBJ1-2, with a weak D call TRBD1 (6 bases). V dropped 1 base and J dropped 14 bases, with 14 bases sitting between them. The CDR3 runs 12 residues. Germline CDR1 reads SGHVS; CDR2 reads FNYEAQ.

The gene calls are TRBV20-1 and TRBJ2-7; TRBD2 matches 8 bases. Per germline, CDR1 DFQATT and CDR2 SNEGSKA (reference sequence). With V trimmed by 2 bases and J by 4 bases, 10 bases remained unmatched. This CDR3 region has 15 residues. CDR3: CSARIPSGSGYEQYF. The CDR3 coding sequence is TGCAGTGCTAGAATACCGAGCGGGAGCGGTTACGAGCAGTACTTC.

The CDR3 sequence is CASSITGGMNTEAFF. Written as DNA, the CDR3 is TGTGCCAGTAGTATAACAGGGGGCATGAACACTGAAGCTTTCTTT. This chain links TRBV19 with TRBJ1-1; 9 bases are shared with TRBD1. From germline, CDR1 is LNHDA and CDR2 SQIVND (reference sequence). This CDR3 is 15 amino acids long. The J segment lost 0 bases and the V segment lost 2 bases, leaving 1 base of the junction unmatched.

This clonotype was recorded at least ten times. The CDR3: CASRTGGGYGYTF. The DNA of the CDR3 is TGTGCCAGCAGAACAGGGGGCGGCTATGGCTACACCTTC. The gene calls are TRBV2 and TRBJ1-2; TRBD1 matches 9 bases. CDR1 SNHLY and CDR2 FYNNEI come from the germline V gene. The CDR3 is made up of 13 amino acids. V lost 6 bases to trimming and J lost 4 bases; unmatched junction nucleotides: 3.

The chain links TRBV12-5 to TRBJ2-5; 7 nucleotides line up with TRBD1. Unmatched junction bases numbered 3, after V lost 1 base and J lost 4 bases. The CDR3 runs to 14 residues. Germline V gene data show CDR1 as LGHNT and CDR2 as FRNRAP. The CDR3 DNA follows: TGTGCTAGTGGTTTGGGAGACAGGGCAGAGACCCAGTACTTC. Residues: CASGLGDRAETQYF.

The chain links TRBV20-1 to TRBJ1-2; no definite D call. The CDR3 is 13 amino acids. Trimming left V 1 base short and J 13 bases short, with 19 bases between. The germline V gene has CDR1 DFQATT and CDR2 SNEGSKA (reference sequence). The CDR3 loop reads CSARATRGSGSTF. The CDR3 DNA reads as TGCAGTGCTAGAGCGACGCGGGGTAGTGGGAGCACCTTC.

This clonotype has a single count. The genes are TRBV9 and TRBJ2-1; 9 nucleotides agree with TRBD2. There are 17 residues in the CDR3. The V gene end was trimmed by 4 bases and the J gene end by 5 bases; junction bases not matched to a gene: 13. The germline gives CDR1 SGDLS, CDR2 YYNGEE. DNA of the CDR3: TGTGCCAGCAGCACCGTCCCGAGCGGGGGGCCCGACAATGAGCAGTTCTTC. The encoded protein is CASSTVPSGGPDNEQFF. Complete variable domain (other parts from reference TRBV9 and TRBJ2-1): DSGVTQTPKHLITATGQRVTLRCSPRSGDLSVYWYQQSLDQGLQFLIQYYNGEERAKGNILERFSAQQFPDLHSELNLSSLELGDSALYFCASSTVPSGGPDNEQFFGPGTRLTVL.

The chain uses TRBV20-1 and TRBJ2-7; D assignment may be TRBD1 or TRBD2 (6 bases each). Trimming removed 3 bases from V and 1 base from J, with 19 bases in between. This CDR3 contains 16 residues. Looked up from germline, CDR1 is DFQATT and CDR2 is SNEGSKA (reference sequence). Here the CDR3 reads CSASTLTGGVSYEQYF. DNA of the CDR3: TGCAGTGCTAGCACCTTGACAGGAGGGGTTTCCTACGAGCAGTACTTC.

The rearrangement joins TRBV7-2 to TRBJ1-4; TRBD1 matches 9 bases. The germline V gene has CDR1 SGHTA and CDR2 FQGNSA. The CDR3 has 15 residues. The V gene end was trimmed by 5 bases and the J gene end by 9 bases; junction bases not matched to a gene: 10. The CDR3 DNA sequence: TGTGCCAGCAGCCCGCCGGGACAGGGAGAACAAAAACTGTTTTTT. Its protein product is CASSPPGQGEQKLFF.